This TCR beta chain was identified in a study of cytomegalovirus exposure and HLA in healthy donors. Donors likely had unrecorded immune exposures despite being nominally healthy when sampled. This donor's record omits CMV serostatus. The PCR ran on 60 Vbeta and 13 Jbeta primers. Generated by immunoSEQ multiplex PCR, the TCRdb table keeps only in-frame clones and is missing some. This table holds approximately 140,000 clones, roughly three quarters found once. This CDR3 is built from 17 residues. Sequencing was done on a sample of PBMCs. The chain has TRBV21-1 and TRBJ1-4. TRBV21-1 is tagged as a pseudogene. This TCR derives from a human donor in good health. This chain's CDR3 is CASSKASPQGRVEKLFF. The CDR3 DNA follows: TGTGCCAGCAGCAAAGCATCCCCGCAAGGGAGGGTCGAAAAACTGTTTTTT.